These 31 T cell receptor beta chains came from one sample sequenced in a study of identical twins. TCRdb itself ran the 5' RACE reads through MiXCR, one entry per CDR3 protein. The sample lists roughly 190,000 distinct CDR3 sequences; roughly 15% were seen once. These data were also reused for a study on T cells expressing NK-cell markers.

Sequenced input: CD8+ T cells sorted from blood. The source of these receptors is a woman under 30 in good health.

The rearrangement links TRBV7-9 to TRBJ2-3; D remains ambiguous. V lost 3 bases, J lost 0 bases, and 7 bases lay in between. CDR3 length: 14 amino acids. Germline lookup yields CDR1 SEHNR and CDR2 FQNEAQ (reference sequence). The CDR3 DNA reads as TGTGCCAGCAGCTTCGCACCTAGCACAGATACGCAGTATTTT. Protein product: CASSFAPSTDTQYF.

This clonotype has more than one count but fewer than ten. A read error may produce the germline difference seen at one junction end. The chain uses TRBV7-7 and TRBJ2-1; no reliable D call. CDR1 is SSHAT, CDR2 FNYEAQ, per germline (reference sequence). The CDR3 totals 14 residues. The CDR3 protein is CASSLSSSGYRQFF. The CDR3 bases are TGTGCTAGCAGCTTAAGTAGTTCCGGGTACCGGCAGTTCTTC.

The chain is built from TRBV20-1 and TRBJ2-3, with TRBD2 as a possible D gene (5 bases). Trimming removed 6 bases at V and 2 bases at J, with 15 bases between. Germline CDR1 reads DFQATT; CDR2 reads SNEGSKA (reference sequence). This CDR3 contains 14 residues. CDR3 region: CSASTSGTTDTQYF. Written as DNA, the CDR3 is TGCAGTGCAAGCACCAGCGGCACCACAGATACGCAGTATTTT.

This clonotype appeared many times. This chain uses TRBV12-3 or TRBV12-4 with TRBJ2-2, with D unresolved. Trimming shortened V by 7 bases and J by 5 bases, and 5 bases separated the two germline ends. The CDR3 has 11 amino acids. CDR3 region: CASTLTGELFF. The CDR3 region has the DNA TGTGCCAGCACCTTAACCGGGGAGCTGTTTTTT.

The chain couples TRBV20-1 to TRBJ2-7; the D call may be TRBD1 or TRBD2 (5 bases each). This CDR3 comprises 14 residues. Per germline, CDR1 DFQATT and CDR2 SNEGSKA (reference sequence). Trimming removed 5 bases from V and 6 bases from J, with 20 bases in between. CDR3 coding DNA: TGCAGTGCTCCCTCCCCGGGGACCCGCCGCGAGCAGTACTTC. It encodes CSAPSPGTRREQYF.

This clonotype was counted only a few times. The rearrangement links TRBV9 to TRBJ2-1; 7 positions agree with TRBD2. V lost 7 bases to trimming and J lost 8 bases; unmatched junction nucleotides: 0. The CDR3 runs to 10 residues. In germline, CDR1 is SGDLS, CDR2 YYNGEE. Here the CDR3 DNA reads TGTGCCAGCGGGGGGGATGAGCAGTTCTTC. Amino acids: CASGGDEQFF.

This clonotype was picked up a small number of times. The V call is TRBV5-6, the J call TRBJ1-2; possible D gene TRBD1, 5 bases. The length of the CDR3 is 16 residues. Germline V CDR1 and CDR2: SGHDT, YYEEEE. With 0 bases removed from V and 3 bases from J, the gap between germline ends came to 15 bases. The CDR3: CASSLGGLVTYYGYTF. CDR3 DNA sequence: TGTGCCAGCAGCTTGGGGGGACTTGTCACCTACTATGGCTACACCTTC.

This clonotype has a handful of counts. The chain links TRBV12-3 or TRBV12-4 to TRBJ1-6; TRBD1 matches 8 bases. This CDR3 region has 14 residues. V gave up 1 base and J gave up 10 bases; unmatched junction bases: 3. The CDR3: CASSLDRGRSPLHF. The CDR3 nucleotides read TGTGCCAGCAGTTTAGACAGGGGGAGATCACCCCTCCACTTT.

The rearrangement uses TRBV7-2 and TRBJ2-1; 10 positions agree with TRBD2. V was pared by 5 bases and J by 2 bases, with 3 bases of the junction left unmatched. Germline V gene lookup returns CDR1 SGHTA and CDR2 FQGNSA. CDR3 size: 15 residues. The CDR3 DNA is TGTGCCAGCAGCACAAGCGGGGGGGCCTACAATGAGCAGTTCTTC. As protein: CASSTSGGAYNEQFF.

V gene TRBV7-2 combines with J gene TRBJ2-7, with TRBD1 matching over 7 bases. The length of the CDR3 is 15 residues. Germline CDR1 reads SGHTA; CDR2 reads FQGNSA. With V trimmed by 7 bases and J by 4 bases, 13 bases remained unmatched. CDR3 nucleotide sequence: TGTGCCAGCACCCGGACTGGGACAGAGAATTACGAGCAGTACTTC. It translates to CASTRTGTENYEQYF.

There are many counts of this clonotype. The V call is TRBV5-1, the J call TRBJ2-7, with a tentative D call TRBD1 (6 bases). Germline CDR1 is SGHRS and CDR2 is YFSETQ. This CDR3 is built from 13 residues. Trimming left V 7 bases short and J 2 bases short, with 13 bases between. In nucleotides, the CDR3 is TGCGCCAGCTCCGGACAGCCTACCTACGAGCAGTACTTC. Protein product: CASSGQPTYEQYF. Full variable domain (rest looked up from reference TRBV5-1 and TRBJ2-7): KAGVTQTPRYLIKTRGQQVTLSCSPISGHRSVSWYQQTPGQGLQFLFEYFSETQRNKGNFPGRFSGRQFSNSRSEMNVSTLELGDSALYLCASSGQPTYEQYFGPGTRLTVT.

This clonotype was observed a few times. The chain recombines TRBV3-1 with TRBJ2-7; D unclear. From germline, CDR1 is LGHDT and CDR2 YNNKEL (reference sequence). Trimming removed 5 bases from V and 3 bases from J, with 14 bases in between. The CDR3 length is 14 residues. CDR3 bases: TGTGCCAGCAGCACTCCGGCGGACCACTACGAGCAGTACTTC. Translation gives CASSTPADHYEQYF.

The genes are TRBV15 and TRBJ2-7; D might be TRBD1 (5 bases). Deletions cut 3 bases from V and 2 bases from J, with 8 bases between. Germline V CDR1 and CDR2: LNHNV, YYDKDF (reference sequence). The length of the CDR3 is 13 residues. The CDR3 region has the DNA TGTGCCACCAGCAGTCGACAGACCTACGAGCAGTACTTC. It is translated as CATSSRQTYEQYF.

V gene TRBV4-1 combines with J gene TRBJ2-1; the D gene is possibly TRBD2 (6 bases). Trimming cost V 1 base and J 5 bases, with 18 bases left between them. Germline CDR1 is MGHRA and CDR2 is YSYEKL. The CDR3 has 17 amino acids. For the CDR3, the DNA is TGCGCCAGCAGCCAAGGGGCGATTCTCTCGGGGGACAATGAGCAGTTCTTC. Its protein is CASSQGAILSGDNEQFF.

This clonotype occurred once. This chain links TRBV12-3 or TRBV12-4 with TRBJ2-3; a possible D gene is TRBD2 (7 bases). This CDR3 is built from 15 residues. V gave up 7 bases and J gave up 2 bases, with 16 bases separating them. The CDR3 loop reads CASIGGGPFTDTQYF. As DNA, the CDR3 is TGTGCCAGCATAGGGGGGGGGCCGTTCACAGATACGCAGTATTTT.

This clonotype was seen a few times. CDR3 region: CASSRGPGLAVESTDTQYF. CDR3 sequence (DNA): TGCGCCAGCAGCCGGGGGCCGGGACTAGCGGTAGAAAGCACAGATACGCAGTATTTT. V gene TRBV5-1 combines with J gene TRBJ2-3; 11 nucleotides match TRBD2. Per the germline V gene, CDR1 is SGHRS and CDR2 is YFSETQ. V gave up 4 bases and J gave up 0 bases; unmatched junction bases: 13. This CDR3 comprises 19 residues.

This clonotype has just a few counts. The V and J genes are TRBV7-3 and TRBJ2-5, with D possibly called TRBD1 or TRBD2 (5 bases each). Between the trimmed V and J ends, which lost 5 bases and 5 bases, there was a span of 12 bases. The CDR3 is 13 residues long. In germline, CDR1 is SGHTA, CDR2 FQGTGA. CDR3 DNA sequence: TGTGCCAGCAGCCCCGGGACCGTGGAGACCCAGTACTTC. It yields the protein CASSPGTVETQYF. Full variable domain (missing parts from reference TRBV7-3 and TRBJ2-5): GAGVSQTPSNKVTEKGKYVELRCDPISGHTALYWYRQSLGQGPEFLIYFQGTGAADDSGLPNDRFFAVRPEGSVSTLKIQRTERGDSAVYLCASSPGTVETQYFGPGTRLLVL.

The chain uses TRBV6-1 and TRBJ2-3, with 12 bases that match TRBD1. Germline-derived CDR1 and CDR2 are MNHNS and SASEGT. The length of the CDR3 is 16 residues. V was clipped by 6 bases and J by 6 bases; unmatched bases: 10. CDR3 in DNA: TGTGCCAGCAGGATCCCGGGACAGGGGGCTCCGGATACGCAGTATTTT. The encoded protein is CASRIPGQGAPDTQYF.

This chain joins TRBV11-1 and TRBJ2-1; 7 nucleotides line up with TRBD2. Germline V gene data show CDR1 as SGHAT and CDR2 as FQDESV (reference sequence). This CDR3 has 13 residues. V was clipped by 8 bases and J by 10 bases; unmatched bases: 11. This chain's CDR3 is CASRSTTSWEQFF. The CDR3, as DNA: TGTGCCAGCCGCTCGACGACTAGCTGGGAGCAGTTCTTC.

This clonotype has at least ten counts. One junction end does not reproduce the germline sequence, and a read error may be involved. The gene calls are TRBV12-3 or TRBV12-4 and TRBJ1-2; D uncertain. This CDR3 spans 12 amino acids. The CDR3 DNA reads TGTGCCAGCACTTTAGAGGCCGGGGGCTACACCTTC. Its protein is CASTLEAGGYTF.

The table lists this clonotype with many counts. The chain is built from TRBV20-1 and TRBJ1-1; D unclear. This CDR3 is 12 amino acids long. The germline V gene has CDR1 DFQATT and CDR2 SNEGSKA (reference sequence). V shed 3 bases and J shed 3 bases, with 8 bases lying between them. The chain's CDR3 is CSASFRDTEAFF. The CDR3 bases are TGCAGTGCTAGTTTCCGGGACACTGAAGCTTTCTTT.

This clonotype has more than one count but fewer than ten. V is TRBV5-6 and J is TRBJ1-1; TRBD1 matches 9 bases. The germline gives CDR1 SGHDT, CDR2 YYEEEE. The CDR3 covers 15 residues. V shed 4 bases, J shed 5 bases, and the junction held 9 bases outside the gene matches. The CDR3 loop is CASSTLQGAKTEAFF. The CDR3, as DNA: TGTGCCAGCAGCACACTACAGGGGGCCAAGACTGAAGCTTTCTTT.

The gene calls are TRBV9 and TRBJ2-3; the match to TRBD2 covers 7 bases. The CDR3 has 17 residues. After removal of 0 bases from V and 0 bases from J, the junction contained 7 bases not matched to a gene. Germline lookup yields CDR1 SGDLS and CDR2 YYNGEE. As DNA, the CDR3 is TGTGCCAGCAGCGTAGGAACACTAGCGCCTAGCACAGATACGCAGTATTTT. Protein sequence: CASSVGTLAPSTDTQYF.

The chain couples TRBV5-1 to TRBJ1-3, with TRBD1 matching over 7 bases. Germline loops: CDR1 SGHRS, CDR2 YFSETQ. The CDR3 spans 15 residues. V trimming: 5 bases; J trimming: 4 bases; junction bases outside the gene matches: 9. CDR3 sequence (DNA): TGCGCCAGCAGGCCTAGGGGGCGCAGAGGAAACACCATATATTTT. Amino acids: CASRPRGRRGNTIYF.

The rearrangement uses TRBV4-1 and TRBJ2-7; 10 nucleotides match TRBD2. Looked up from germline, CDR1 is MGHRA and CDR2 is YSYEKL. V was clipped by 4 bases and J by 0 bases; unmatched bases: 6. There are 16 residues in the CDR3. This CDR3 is CASSPSQRGGSYEQYF. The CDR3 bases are TGCGCCAGCAGCCCGAGTCAGCGGGGGGGCTCCTACGAGCAGTACTTC.

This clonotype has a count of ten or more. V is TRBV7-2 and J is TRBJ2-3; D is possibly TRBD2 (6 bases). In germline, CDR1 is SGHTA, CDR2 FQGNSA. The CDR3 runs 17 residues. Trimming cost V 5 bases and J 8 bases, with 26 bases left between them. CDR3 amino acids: CASSRIPGRSHTSTQYF. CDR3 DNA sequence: TGTGCCAGCAGCCGAATACCGGGGAGGAGTCACACAAGTACGCAGTATTTT.

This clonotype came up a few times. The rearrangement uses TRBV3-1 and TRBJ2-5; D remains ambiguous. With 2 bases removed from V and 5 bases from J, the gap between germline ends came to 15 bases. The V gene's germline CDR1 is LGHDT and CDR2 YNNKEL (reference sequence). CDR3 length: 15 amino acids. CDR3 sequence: CASSQPVAVGETQYF. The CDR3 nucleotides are TGTGCCAGCAGCCAACCGGTAGCCGTGGGGGAGACCCAGTACTTC.

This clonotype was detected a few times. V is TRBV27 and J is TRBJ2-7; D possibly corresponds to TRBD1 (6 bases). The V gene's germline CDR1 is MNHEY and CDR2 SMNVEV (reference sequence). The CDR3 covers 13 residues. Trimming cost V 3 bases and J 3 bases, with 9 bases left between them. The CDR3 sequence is CASSFVTGYEQYF. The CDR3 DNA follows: TGTGCCAGCAGTTTTGTGACAGGCTACGAGCAGTACTTC.

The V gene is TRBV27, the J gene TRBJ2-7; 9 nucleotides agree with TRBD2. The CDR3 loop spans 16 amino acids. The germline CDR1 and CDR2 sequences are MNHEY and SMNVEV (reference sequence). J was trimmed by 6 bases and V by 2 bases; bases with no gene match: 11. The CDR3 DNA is TGTGCCAGCAGTTTAATCGGAGCGGGAGGTGTGAGCGAGCAGTACTTC. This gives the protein CASSLIGAGGVSEQYF.

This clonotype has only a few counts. CDR3 protein: CASSGQGNIQYF. The CDR3 bases are TGTGCCAGCAGCGGACAGGGGAACATTCAGTACTTC. V is TRBV9 and J is TRBJ2-4, with TRBD1 identical over 8 bases. Germline V gene data show CDR1 as SGDLS and CDR2 as YYNGEE. V shed 3 bases, J shed 7 bases, and the junction held 0 bases outside the gene matches. The CDR3 length is 12 residues.

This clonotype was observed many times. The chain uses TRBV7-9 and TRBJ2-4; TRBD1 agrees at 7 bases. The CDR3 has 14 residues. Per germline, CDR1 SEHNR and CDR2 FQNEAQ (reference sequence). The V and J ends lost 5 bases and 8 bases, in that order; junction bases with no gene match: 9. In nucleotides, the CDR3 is TGTGCCAGCAGCCTGGACAGGTCCAAGGACATTCAGTACTTC. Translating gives CASSLDRSKDIQYF.